These 7 T cell receptor beta chains were all obtained from the same sample, sequenced in a study of shared clonotypes between healthy human individuals. Assay: immunoSEQ multiplex PCR; the TCRdb copy retains only in-frame clones and omits some. This sample has about 490,000 clones, with approximately 78% found just once. The sample was PBMCs. The receptor set was obtained from a woman between 35 and 50 years old in good health. Some clones in this sample may be carry-over from other donors' samples.

This clone was seen only a few times. V and J are TRBV16 and TRBJ1-2; 7 bases align to TRBD1. The ends lost 1 base at V and 3 bases at J; junction bases unmatched: 5. Germline V lookup: CDR1 KGHSY, CDR2 FQNENV. This CDR3 spans 15 amino acids. CDR3 DNA sequence: TGTGCCAGCAGCCAATGGGGACAGCTAGACTATGGCTACACCTTC. Protein product: CASSQWGQLDYGYTF. Full variable domain (missing parts from reference TRBV16 and TRBJ1-2): GEEVAQTPKHLVRGEGQKAKLYCAPIKGHSYVFWYQQVLKNEFKFLISFQNENVFDETGMPKERFSAKCLPNSPCSLEIQATKLEDSAVYFCASSQWGQLDYGYTFGSGTRLTVV.

Regarding this clone: The junction does not match germline at one end; this may be a read error. The V gene is TRBV5-1, the J gene TRBJ1-1; D remains unclear. CDR3 length: 14 residues. Looked up from germline, CDR1 is SGHRS and CDR2 is YFSETQ. CDR3 amino acids: CASGLEGRNTEAFF. The CDR3 DNA reads TGCGCCAGCGGCTTAGAGGGCAGGAACACTGAAGCTTTCTTT.

In regard to this clone: With only one base between it and a far larger clone, this is likely a read error. This rearrangement joins TRBV19 to TRBJ1-2; D call uncertain. V was clipped by 6 bases and J by 6 bases, with 11 bases between them. The CDR3 spans 12 residues. Germline values: CDR1 LNHDA, CDR2 SQIVND (reference sequence). The CDR3 DNA sequence: TGTGCCAGTAGGGCAACCCTACATGGCTACACCTTC. Protein sequence: CASRATLHGYTF. Full variable domain (missing parts from reference TRBV19 and TRBJ1-2): DGGITQSPKYLFRKEGQNVTLSCEQNLNHDAMYWYRQDPGQGLRLIYYSQIVNDFQKGDIAEGYSVSREKKESFPLTVTSAQKNPTAFYLCASRATLHGYTFGSGTRLTVV.

This clone is a singleton in its sample. The chain links TRBV5-6 to TRBJ2-3; no reliable D call. Looked up from germline, CDR1 is SGHDT and CDR2 is YYEEEE. The CDR3 contains 11 residues. Deletions cut 2 bases from V and 5 bases from J, with 3 bases between. For the CDR3, the DNA is TGTGCCAGCAGCTTAGAAGATACGCAGTATTTT. This codes for CASSLEDTQYF. Together with reference TRBV5-6 and TRBJ2-3, the CDR3 gives the full variable domain: DAGVTQSPTHLIKTRGQQVTLRCSPKSGHDTVSWYQQALGQGPQFIFQYYEEEERQRGNFPDRFSGHQFPNYSSELNVNALLLGDSALYLCASSLEDTQYFGPGTRLTVL.

This clone was recorded once. The junction departs from the called germline gene at one end, perhaps through a read error. The chain is built from TRBV10-3 and TRBJ1-2; 9 nucleotides match TRBD1. The CDR3 has 15 residues. From germline, CDR1 is ENHRY and CDR2 SYGVKD. CDR3: CAISDRTGELLWLHF. The CDR3 bases are TGTGCCATCAGTGACAGGACAGGGGAACTCCTATGGCTACACTTC.

The sample holds a few counts of this clone. The J gene is TRBJ2-7, the V gene TRBV15; 8 positions agree with TRBD1. V was pared by 1 base and J by 3 bases, with 2 bases of the junction left unmatched. In germline, CDR1 is LNHNV, CDR2 YYDKDF (reference sequence). The length of the CDR3 is 14 residues. CDR3 sequence (DNA): TGTGCCACCAGCAGAGTCGGACAGGGCTACGAGCAGTACTTC. Its protein product is CATSRVGQGYEQYF.

The chain joins TRBV6-5 to TRBJ1-4; D gene uncertain. CDR1 is MNHEY, CDR2 SVGAGI, per germline. Trimming stripped 0 bases from V and 8 bases from J, with 13 bases between. The CDR3 has 15 amino acids. CDR3 sequence (DNA): TGTGCCAGCAGTTACTCGATTGGAGCGGGAGAAAAACTGTTTTTT. The encoded protein is CASSYSIGAGEKLFF.